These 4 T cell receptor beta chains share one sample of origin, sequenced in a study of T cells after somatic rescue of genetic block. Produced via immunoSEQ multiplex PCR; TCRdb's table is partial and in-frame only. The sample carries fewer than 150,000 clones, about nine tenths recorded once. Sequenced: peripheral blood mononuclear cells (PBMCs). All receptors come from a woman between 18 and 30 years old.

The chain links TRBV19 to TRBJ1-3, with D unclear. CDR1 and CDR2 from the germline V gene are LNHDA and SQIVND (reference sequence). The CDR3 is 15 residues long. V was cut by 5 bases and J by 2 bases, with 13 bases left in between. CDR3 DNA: TGTGCCAGTAGTCTGGCCTTCGGCCCTGGAAACACCATATATTTT. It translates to CASSLAFGPGNTIYF.

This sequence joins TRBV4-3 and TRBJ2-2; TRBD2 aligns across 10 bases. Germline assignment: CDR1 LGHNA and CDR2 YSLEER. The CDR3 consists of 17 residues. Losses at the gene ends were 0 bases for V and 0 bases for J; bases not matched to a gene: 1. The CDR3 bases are TGCGCCAGCAGCCAAGAAACTAGCGGGGCGAACACCGGGGAGCTGTTTTTT. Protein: CASSQETSGANTGELFF.

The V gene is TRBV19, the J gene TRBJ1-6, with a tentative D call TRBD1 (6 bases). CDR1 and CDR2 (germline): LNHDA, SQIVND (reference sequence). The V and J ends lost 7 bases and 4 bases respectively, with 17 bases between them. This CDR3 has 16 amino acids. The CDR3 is CASTTGLGTYNSPLHF. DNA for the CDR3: TGTGCCAGTACCACAGGGTTAGGGACGTATAATTCACCCCTCCACTTT.

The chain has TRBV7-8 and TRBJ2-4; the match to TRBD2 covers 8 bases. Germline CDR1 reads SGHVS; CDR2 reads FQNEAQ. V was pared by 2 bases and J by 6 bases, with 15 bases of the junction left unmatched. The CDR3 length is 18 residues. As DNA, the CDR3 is TGTGCCAGCAGCTTATGGCCAGCGGGGGCCGAAGATGTAAACATTCAGTACTTC. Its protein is CASSLWPAGAEDVNIQYF.